This T cell receptor beta chain was sequenced in a study of blood T cell repertoires in COVID-19. About the research overall: Material from acute and convalescent COVID-19 was sourced from the United States, Italy and Spain.

The table came from immunoSEQ multiplex PCR; TCRdb's copy has only in-frame clones and leaves some out. The sample yields about 220,000 clones, about 79% seen once. This clone was observed a single time. Germline CDR1 and CDR2: MNHEY and SVGEGT. The CDR3 spans 13 residues. V was cut by 6 bases and J by 11 bases, with 17 bases left in between. V gene TRBV6-2 or TRBV6-3 combines with J gene TRBJ2-4, with D possibly TRBD2 on 6 matching bases. The receptor comes from an older woman who had recovered from COVID-19. Specimen: PBMCs or T cells enriched from blood (not recorded which). This CDR3 is CASSLPGSSVQYF. The CDR3 coding sequence is TGTGCCAGCAGCCTACCCGGGTCTAGCGTTCAGTACTTC.